The clone carrying this TCR beta chain is a singleton in its sample. The antigen is unknown. These data originate in a study of shared clonotypes between healthy human individuals. CDR3 length equals 19 residues. Data came from immunoSEQ multiplex PCR; TCRdb stores just in-frame clones and leaves some out. The table records 850,000 to 1,200,000 clones, around 76% of them present only once. Study observations and caveats: Around 5% of naive CD4 clonotypes were common to a handful of donors.

The sample comprised memory CD4+ T cells sorted from blood. Subset in this sample: CD45RA-negative fraction. The TCR comes from a young man in good health. This chain joins TRBV21-1 and TRBJ2-6; TRBD2 is the table's D call and was not checked against the DNA. TRBV21-1 constitutes a pseudogene. The CDR3 loop reads CASSLDSRDPRSGANVLTF. CDR3 sequence (DNA): TGTGCCAGCAGCCTCGACTCGAGAGACCCGCGCTCTGGGGCCAACGTCCTGACTTTC.